One sample yielded the 2 T cell receptor beta chains listed below, sequenced in a study of neurological immune-mediated disorders. Using its own MiXCR run on the 5' RACE reads, TCRdb lists one record per CDR3 protein. The data hold 65,000 to 90,000 distinct CDR3 sequences, with roughly 3.1% observed a single time. Material: PBMCs. Source of these receptors: a woman between 50 and 59 years old with multiple sclerosis.

This clonotype was seen at least ten times. CDR3 sequence: CSARGPGGGYEQYF. CDR3 nucleotides: TGCAGTGCTAGGGGTCCGGGGGGTGGATACGAGCAGTACTTC. V is TRBV20-1 and J is TRBJ2-7; 7 positions agree with TRBD2. This CDR3 is built from 14 residues. Looked up from germline, CDR1 is DFQATT and CDR2 is SNEGSKA (reference sequence). J was trimmed by 4 bases and V by 3 bases; bases with no gene match: 9.

This clonotype came up many times. The chain joins TRBV18 to TRBJ2-7; 7 nucleotides line up with TRBD2. Germline-derived CDR1 and CDR2 are KGHSH and LQKENI. V shed 3 bases and J 4 bases; nucleotides not matched to a gene: 3. The CDR3 has 13 amino acids. The CDR3 sequence is CASSPGLLYEQYV. For the CDR3, the DNA is TGTGCCAGCTCACCGGGACTATTATACGAGCAGTACGTC.